These 4 T cell receptor beta chains were all obtained from the same sample, sequenced in a study of shared clonotypes between healthy human individuals. Assay: immunoSEQ multiplex PCR; the TCRdb copy retains only in-frame clones and omits some. The repertoire has hundreds of thousands of clones, more than 95% of them found once; the top ten carry roughly 0.055%. The sequencing sample was made of naive CD4+ T cells sorted from blood. Subset specified: CD45RA+ positively selected. Receptors were obtained from a woman in her twenties or thirties in good health.

In nucleotides, the CDR3 is TGTGCCAGCCGGGGGGCAATGGAGGAGACCCAGTACTTC. Translating gives CASRGAMEETQYF. J is TRBJ2-5 and V is TRBV6-1, with a tentative D call TRBD2 (7 bases). V was pared by 8 bases and J by 5 bases, with 15 bases between. Germline CDR1 is MNHNS and CDR2 is SASEGT. The CDR3 is 13 residues long.

The chain has TRBV29-1 and TRBJ2-5, with 7 bases that match TRBD1. CDR3 size: 14 residues. V gave up 0 bases and J gave up 5 bases; unmatched junction bases: 6. Germline CDR1 and CDR2: SQVTM and ANQGSEA. CDR3 DNA: TGCAGCGTTGAAGATAGGGGGCAGGTGGAGACCCAGTACTTC. Protein sequence: CSVEDRGQVETQYF.

The chain couples TRBV19 to TRBJ2-3; TRBD1 matches at 7 bases. The germline V gene encodes CDR1 LNHDA and CDR2 SQIVND (reference sequence). The V and J ends lost 3 bases and 1 base, in that order; junction bases with no gene match: 4. The CDR3 spans 15 residues. The CDR3 sequence is CASSIDRVGTDTQYF. CDR3 DNA sequence: TGTGCCAGTAGTATTGACAGGGTTGGCACAGATACGCAGTATTTT.

The chain couples TRBV11-3 to TRBJ2-4; D is uncertain. The CDR3 covers 14 residues. The germline gives CDR1 SGHNT, CDR2 YENEEA. Trimming shortened V by 4 bases and J by 0 bases, and 7 bases separated the two germline ends. The CDR3 loop reads CASSSTGAKNIQYF. CDR3 coding DNA: TGTGCCAGCAGCTCGACGGGAGCCAAAAACATTCAGTACTTC.